These T cell receptor beta chains were read from a single sample in a study of T-cell reconstitution after alpha-beta-depleted transplantation in children. TCRdb re-called the PCR reads through MiXCR, storing one row per CDR3 protein. Here the sample spans 450,000 to 700,000 distinct CDR3 sequences, roughly 30% being singletons. Sequences were derived from PBMCs, sampled before TCRalphabeta/CD19-depleted stem cell transplant. The receptor set was obtained from a boy less than two years old with Wiskott-Aldrich syndrome, due to receive a stem cell transplant. The CDR3 runs from the conserved cysteine through the conserved F or W. Fields, in order: CDR3 DNA, CDR3 protein, CDR3 length, J gene, V gene, clone size, D gene. D genes are given only for firm matches. Part of the rows lack a size; the others show once, few, many or a class for expanded clones.

CDR3nt: TGTGCCGCCCAATGGGCGCCTAGCGGGAAGTACAATGAGCAGTTCTTC
CDR3aa: CAAQWAPSGKYNEQFF
len: 16
j_gene: TRBJ2-1
v_gene: TRBV24-1
abundance: NA
d_gene: TRBD2

CDR3nt: TGTGCCATCAGACCGGGCGGGGACAGAAAGGGGGCCAACGTCCTGACTTTC
CDR3aa: CAIRPGGDRKGANVLTF
len: 17
j_gene: TRBJ2-6
v_gene: TRBV10-3
abundance: NA
d_gene: NA

CDR3nt: TGTGCCAGCAGGAGGATCATGAACACTGAAGCTTTCTTT
CDR3aa: CASRRIMNTEAFF
len: 13
j_gene: TRBJ1-1
v_gene: TRBV6-6
abundance: NA
d_gene: NA

CDR3nt: TGTGCCACCAAGCCGGGACAGTATAATTCACCCCTCCACTTT
CDR3aa: CATKPGQYNSPLHF
len: 14
j_gene: TRBJ1-6
v_gene: TRBV15
abundance: NA
d_gene: TRBD1

CDR3nt: TGCAGTGCTGTGGGTGGTACAGGGGTCTCACCCCTCCACTTT
CDR3aa: CSAVGGTGVSPLHF
len: 14
j_gene: TRBJ1-6
v_gene: TRBV20-1
abundance: NA
d_gene: TRBD1

CDR3nt: TGCAGTGCTAGAGATCGGATTAGCGGGAGCAATGAGCAGTTCTTC
CDR3aa: CSARDRISGSNEQFF
len: 15
j_gene: TRBJ2-1
v_gene: TRBV20-1
abundance: NA
d_gene: TRBD2

CDR3nt: TGCGCCAGCAGCCTACGATTATTGACGGTTTCTGGGGCCAACGTCCTGACTTTC
CDR3aa: CASSLRLLTVSGANVLTF
len: 18
j_gene: TRBJ2-6
v_gene: TRBV5-1
abundance: NA
d_gene: NA

CDR3nt: TGTGCCAGCAGTCCTCACCCTGGGGCCAACGTCCTGACTTTC
CDR3aa: CASSPHPGANVLTF
len: 14
j_gene: TRBJ2-6
v_gene: TRBV27
abundance: NA
d_gene: NA

CDR3nt: TGTGCCAGCAGTCGCGACTCACACGGAGATACGCAGTATTTT
CDR3aa: CASSRDSHGDTQYF
len: 14
j_gene: TRBJ2-3
v_gene: TRBV3-1
abundance: NA
d_gene: NA

CDR3nt: TGTGCCACTGGGCCGCATGCCCCCTACGAGCAGTACTTC
CDR3aa: CATGPHAPYEQYF
len: 13
j_gene: TRBJ2-7
v_gene: TRBV28
abundance: NA
d_gene: NA

CDR3nt: TGCGCCAGCAGCCCCGGGCTGACGGAGAACACTGAAGCTTTCTTT
CDR3aa: CASSPGLTENTEAFF
len: 15
j_gene: TRBJ1-1
v_gene: TRBV5-1
abundance: NA
d_gene: NA

CDR3nt: TGTGCCAGCAGCCCCCGTGGGACAGCGAACTATGGCTACACCTTC
CDR3aa: CASSPRGTANYGYTF
len: 15
j_gene: TRBJ1-2
v_gene: TRBV5-6
abundance: NA
d_gene: TRBD1

CDR3nt: TGCAGTGCTCCCTCCACGAAGCTAGCGGGAGATGAGCAGTTCTTC
CDR3aa: CSAPSTKLAGDEQFF
len: 15
j_gene: TRBJ2-1
v_gene: TRBV20-1
abundance: few
d_gene: TRBD2

CDR3nt: TGTGCCAGCAGCTTAGGAGTGGGGCCAGCGGGAGTTGGCACAGATACGCAGTATTTT
CDR3aa: CASSLGVGPAGVGTDTQYF
len: 19
j_gene: TRBJ2-3
v_gene: TRBV11-2
abundance: NA
d_gene: TRBD2

CDR3nt: TGCAGTGCTAGAGATCGGACAGGGCCCCAGGAGACCCAGTACTTC
CDR3aa: CSARDRTGPQETQYF
len: 15
j_gene: TRBJ2-5
v_gene: TRBV20-1
abundance: many
d_gene: TRBD1